This T cell receptor beta chain came from a study of shared clonotypes between healthy human individuals (dated by TCRdb to about 2020). About the full investigation: The cohort comprised a couple of women and a few men aged 18 to 49 years. The study deeply sequenced blood TCR repertoires of several healthy adults to estimate repertoire size and the extent of clonotype sharing between individuals. Between about 0.94 and 8.9 billion PBMCs per donor were obtained by leukapheresis. Different laboratories and diverse techniques were used to prepare libraries and sequence TCR repertoires, to increase sequencing depth and limit assay-specific biases. For each donor, CD4 naive and CD4 memory were each run on three plates, CD8 naive on two plates, and CD8 memory on one plate.

To note about this clone: Its antigen has not been determined. Per-base qualities were not stored, and no clone one base away is much larger.

Using the deep immunoSEQ assay, multiplex PCR amplified TCR CDR3 regions from genomic DNA. Extracted genomic DNA from each cell subset was distributed evenly across all wells of several immunoSEQ 96-well plates, and each plate was treated as a replicate. For sorted subsets, each replicate PCR was loaded with approximately 200 ng genomic DNA, equivalent to some 31,000 T cell genomes. Purified libraries were quantified with a Qubit 3.0 fluorometer, sized on a Bioanalyzer 2100, and re-quantified with the KAPA Library Quantification kit. Each immunoSEQ 96-well plate was sequenced on its own single-read 150-cycle Illumina NextSeq 550 flow cell. Regarding the original processing steps: Because the immunoSEQ output held only junctional sequences and lacked quality scores, the filtering could not match the filtering applied to full-length reads. Sequences were annotated with PyIR, a Python wrapper for IgBLAST v1.9, and V/J genes and CDR3 were assigned using IMGT germline references. Any read was removed if the V/J assignment was weak (E-value above 1e-6), the CDR3 was missing, or the read contained stop codons, out-of-frame junctions, or ambiguous translated residues. A V3J clonotype was defined by an identical inferred V gene, J gene, and CDR3 amino acid sequence. The percentage overlap between two repertoires was calculated by dividing the number of shared unique clonotypes by the size of the smaller repertoire. Repertoire richness was assessed with RTK rarefaction, the Chao1 estimator, and Recon v2.1 estimates of unobserved clonotypes. OLGA was used to compute generation probabilities for all TCRbeta clonotypes that the gDNA method yielded from a handful of donors. As stored in TCRdb, this immuneACCESS dataset retains in-frame rearrangements with V and J assigned. A fraction of the clones does not appear; measured against another copy, unresolved V genes explain less than half of the discrepancy, and the remainder lacks a known reason. Clone size and V and J calls were adopted from that table, with D and trimming inferred from the DNA. In all, the sample holds around 610,000 clones, and roughly 95% of those were seen once. Jointly, the top ten make up more than 0.085% of the sample.

Here is what the overall study found, with its caveats: Estimated clonotype richness was generally larger for naive than for memory subsets. Compared with non-shared clonotypes, the clonotypes found in all four sorted-subset donors had higher generation probabilities. Only blood was sampled, and tissue TCR repertoires likely differ from those in blood. When several donors were compared, the shared fraction of clonotypes was 5% to 6.5% for naive CD4, more than 3% for naive CD8, 2% to 2.5% for memory CD4, and 0.35% to 0.5% for memory CD8. Even with the large sequencing depth, rarefaction of the sorted-subset datasets indicated that sequencing was incomplete. Based on pairwise subsampling, the degree of clonotype sharing among donors was expected to be affected by sequencing depth. The small number of donors limited the genetic and exposure-history diversity represented.

CD8 naive samples were obtained by positive selection for CCR7 among CD45RO-negative cells, yielding a CD45RA+CCR7+ population from which TemRA cells were excluded. The donors were healthy, HIV-negative adults with no recently reported acute infections or vaccinations. All donors were Caucasian adults living in Nashville, Tennessee, USA. After blood collection by leukapheresis, PBMCs were isolated using Ficoll-Histopaque density gradient centrifugation and then cryopreserved in the vapor phase of liquid nitrogen. Analytical flow cytometry was used to check the purity and quantity of every magnetically sorted T cell population. Genomic DNA was isolated from each sorted fraction and quantified by UV absorbance on a Nanodrop 2000c. The V end gives up 1 base and the J end 4 bases, leaving 7 bases in the junction not matched to a gene. Counted from cysteine to phenylalanine, this CDR3 has 16 amino acids. The read is trimmed to its CDR3 DNA, 48 bases read in frame from base 1. From the germline V gene (reference sequence), CDR1 is LNHNV and CDR2 is YYDKDF.

Sequencing was performed on naive CD8+ T cells sorted from blood. The cell subset or site label here, explained by the study, means: CD45RA+CCR7+. The sequence derives from a woman under 40 in good health. The sequence joins TRBV15 to TRBJ2-7; 10 bases in the middle match TRBD2. CDR3 reads: CATSRVGTSVGYEQYF. The DNA sequence is as follows: TGTGCCACCAGCAGAGTGGGGACTAGCGTGGGTTACGAGCAGTACTTC.